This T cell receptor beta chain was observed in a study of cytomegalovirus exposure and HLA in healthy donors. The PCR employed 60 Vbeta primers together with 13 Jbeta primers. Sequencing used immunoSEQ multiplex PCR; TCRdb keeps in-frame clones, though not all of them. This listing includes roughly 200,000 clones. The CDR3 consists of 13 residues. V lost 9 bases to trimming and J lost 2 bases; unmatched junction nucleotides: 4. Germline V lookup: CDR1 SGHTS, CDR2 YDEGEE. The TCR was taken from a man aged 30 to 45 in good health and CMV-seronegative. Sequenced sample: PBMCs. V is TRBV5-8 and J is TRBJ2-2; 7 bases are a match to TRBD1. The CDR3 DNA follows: TGTGCCACCCCAGGGGGAAACACCGGGGAGCTGTTTTTT. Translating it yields CATPGGNTGELFF.